Included here is one T cell receptor beta chain sequence, with context. Each CDR3 protein is one row after TCRdb ran MiXCR on the 5' RACE reads. Here the sample spans around 240,000 distinct CDR3 sequences, roughly a tenth being singletons. Trimming removed 0 bases from V and 4 bases from J, with 12 bases in between. Per the germline V gene, CDR1 is ENHRY and CDR2 is SYGVKD. This CDR3 is 15 amino acids long. These data originate in a study of identical twins. V gene TRBV10-3 combines with J gene TRBJ1-2; D possibly corresponds to TRBD1 (5 bases). Sequenced sample: memory T cells sorted from blood. This TCR came from a man between 50 and 59 years old in good health. CDR3 amino acids: CAISESGEQLYGYTF. CDR3 nucleotide sequence: TGTGCCATCAGTGAGTCGGGGGAACAGCTCTATGGCTACACCTTC.